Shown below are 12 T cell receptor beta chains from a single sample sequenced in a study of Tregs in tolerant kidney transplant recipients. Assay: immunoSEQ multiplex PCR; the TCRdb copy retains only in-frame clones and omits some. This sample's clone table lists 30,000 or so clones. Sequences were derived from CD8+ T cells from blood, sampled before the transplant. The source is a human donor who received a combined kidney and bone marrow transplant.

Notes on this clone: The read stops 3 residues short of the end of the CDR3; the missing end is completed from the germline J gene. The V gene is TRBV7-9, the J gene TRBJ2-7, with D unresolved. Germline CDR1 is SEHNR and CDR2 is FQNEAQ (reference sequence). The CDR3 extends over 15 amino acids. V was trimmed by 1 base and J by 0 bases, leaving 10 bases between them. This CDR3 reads CASSLDSLSSYEQYF. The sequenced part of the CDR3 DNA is TGTGCCAGCAGCTTAGACAGTTTGAGCTCCTACGAG. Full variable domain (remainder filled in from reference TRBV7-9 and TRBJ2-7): DTGVSQNPRHKITKRGQNVTFRCDPISEHNRLYWYRQTLGQGPEFLTYFQNEAQLEKSRLLSDRFSAERPKGSFSTLEIQRTEQGDSAMYLCASSLDSLSSYEQYFGPGTRLTVT.

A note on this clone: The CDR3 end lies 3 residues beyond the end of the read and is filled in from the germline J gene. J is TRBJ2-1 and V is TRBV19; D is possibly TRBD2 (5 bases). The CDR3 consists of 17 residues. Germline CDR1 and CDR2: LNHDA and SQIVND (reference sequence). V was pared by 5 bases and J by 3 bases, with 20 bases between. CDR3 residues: CASSPGPVASIYNEQFF. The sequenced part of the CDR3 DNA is TGTGCCAGTAGTCCAGGACCCGTAGCGTCGATCTACAATGAG.

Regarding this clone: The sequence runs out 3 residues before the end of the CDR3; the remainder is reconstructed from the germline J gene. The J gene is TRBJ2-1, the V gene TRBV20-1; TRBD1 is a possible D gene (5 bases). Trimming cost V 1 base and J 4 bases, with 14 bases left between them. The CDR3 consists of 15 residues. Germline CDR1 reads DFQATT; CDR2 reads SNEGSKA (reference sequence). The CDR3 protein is CSARGNRGSYNEQFF. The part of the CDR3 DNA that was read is TGCAGTGCTAGAGGCAATAGGGGTTCATACAATGAG.

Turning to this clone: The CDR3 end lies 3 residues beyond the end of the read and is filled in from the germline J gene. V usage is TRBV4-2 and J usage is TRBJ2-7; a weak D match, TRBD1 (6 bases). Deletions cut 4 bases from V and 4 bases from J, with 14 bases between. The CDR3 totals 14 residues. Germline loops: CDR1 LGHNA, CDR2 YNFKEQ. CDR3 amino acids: CASSLSGQMYEQYF. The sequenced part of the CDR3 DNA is TGTGCCAGCAGCCTCTCCGGACAGATGTACGAG.

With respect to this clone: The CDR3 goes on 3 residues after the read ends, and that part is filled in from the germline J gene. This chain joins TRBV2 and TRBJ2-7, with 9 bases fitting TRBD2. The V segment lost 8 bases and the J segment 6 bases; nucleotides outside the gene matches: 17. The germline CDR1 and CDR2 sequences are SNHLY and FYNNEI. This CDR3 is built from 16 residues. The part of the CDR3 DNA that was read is TGTGCCAGCTTTCAGGTCCTAGCGGGGACGAGCGGCGAG. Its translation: CASFQVLAGTSGE. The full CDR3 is CASFQVLAGTSGEQYF.

CDR3 DNA, as far as it was read: TGTGCCAGCAGTGAATTGACCCGGGACTTCACAGATACG. It yields the protein CASSELTRDFTDT. The full CDR3 protein is CASSELTRDFTDTQYF. The chain recombines TRBV6-1 with TRBJ2-3; perhaps TRBD2 as D (6 bases). The read ends 3 residues early relative to the CDR3; the germline J gene fills the gap. Germline V gene lookup returns CDR1 MNHNS and CDR2 SASEGT. The CDR3 runs 16 residues. The V end lost 2 bases, the J end lost 2 bases, and 14 bases lay between the germline ends.

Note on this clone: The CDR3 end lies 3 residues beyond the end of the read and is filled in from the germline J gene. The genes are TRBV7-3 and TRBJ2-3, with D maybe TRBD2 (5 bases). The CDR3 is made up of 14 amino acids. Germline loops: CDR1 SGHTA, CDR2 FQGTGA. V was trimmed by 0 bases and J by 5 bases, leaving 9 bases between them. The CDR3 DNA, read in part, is TGTGCCAGCAGCTTAACTTCGGGGTTAGATACG. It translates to CASSLTSGLDT. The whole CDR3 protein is CASSLTSGLDTQYF.

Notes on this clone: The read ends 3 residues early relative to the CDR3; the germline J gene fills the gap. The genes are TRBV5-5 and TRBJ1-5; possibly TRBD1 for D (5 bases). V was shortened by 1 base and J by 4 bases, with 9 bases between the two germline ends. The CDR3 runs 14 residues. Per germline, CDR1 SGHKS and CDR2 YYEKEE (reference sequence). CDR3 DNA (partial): TGTGCCAGCAGCTTGTGGCAGGGAAATCAGCCC. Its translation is CASSLWQGNQP. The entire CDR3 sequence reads CASSLWQGNQPQHF.

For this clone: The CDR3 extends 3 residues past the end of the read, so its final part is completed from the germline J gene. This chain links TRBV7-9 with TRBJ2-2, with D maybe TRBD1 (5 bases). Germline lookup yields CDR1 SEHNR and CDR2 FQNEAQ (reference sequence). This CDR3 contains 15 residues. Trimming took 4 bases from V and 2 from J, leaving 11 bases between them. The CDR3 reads CASSSADTNTGELFF. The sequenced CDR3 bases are TGTGCCAGCAGCTCTGCGGACACAAACACCGGGGAG.

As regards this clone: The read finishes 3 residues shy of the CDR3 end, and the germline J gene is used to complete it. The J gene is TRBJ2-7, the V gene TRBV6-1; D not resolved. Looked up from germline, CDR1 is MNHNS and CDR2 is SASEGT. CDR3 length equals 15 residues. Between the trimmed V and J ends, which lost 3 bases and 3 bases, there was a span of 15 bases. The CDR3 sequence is CASSDLSLSDYEQYF. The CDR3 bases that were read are TGTGCCAGCAGTGATCTGTCACTATCCGACTACGAG.

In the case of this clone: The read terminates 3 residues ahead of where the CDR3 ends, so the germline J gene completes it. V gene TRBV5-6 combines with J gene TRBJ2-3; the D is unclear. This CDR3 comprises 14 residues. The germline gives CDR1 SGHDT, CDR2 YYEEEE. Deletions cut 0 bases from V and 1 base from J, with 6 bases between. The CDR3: CASSLGTGTDTQYF. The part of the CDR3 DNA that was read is TGTGCCAGCAGCTTGGGTACTGGCACAGATACG.

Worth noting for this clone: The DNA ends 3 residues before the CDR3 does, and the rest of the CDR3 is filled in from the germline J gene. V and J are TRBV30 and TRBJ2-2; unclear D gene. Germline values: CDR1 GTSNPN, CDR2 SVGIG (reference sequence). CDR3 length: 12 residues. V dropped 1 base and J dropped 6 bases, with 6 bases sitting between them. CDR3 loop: CAWSAGSGELFF. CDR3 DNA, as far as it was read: TGTGCCTGGAGTGCGGGTTCCGGGGAG.